These 16 T cell receptor beta chains were sequenced from one sample in a study of T cell responses to AZD1222 COVID-19 vaccine. This table comes from immunoSEQ multiplex PCR, and its TCRdb copy is limited to in-frame clones, with some not included. The table has tens of thousands of clones, about 86% seen once; the top ten hold 10% to 13%. Material: peripheral blood, obtained on day 0 of AZD1222 vaccination. The receptors were gathered from an adult in good health.

In DNA, the CDR3 is TGTGCCAGCAGAACAGCAGGGTCCGGGGAGCTGTTTTTT. This gives the protein CASRTAGSGELFF. This rearrangement joins TRBV12-3 or TRBV12-4 to TRBJ2-2; the D gene is possibly TRBD1 (5 bases). CDR3 length equals 13 residues. V lost 6 bases to trimming and J lost 6 bases, with 11 bases between them.

The CDR3: CASSPRADTDTQYF. CDR3 DNA: TGTGCCAGCTCACCACGGGCAGACACAGATACGCAGTATTTT. The chain links TRBV18 to TRBJ2-3; D gene unclear. This CDR3 is built from 14 residues. Trimming removed 1 base from V and 2 bases from J, with 7 bases in between. Germline loops: CDR1 KGHSH, CDR2 LQKENI.

Concerning this clone itself: At one boundary the junction diverges from the germline segment, which might be a read error. The V gene is TRBV18, the J gene TRBJ1-1, with 7 bases matching TRBD1. CDR1 and CDR2 (germline): KGHSH, LQKENI. CDR3 length: 14 residues. The CDR3 region is CASSPLQGNPEAFF. DNA of the CDR3: TGTGCCAGCTCACCGCTACAGGGGAACCCTGAAGCTTTCTTT.

J is TRBJ1-5 and V is TRBV28, with 9 nucleotides matching TRBD1. Germline V gene sequence: CDR1 MDHEN, CDR2 SYDVKM. The length of the CDR3 is 16 residues. The V segment lost 6 bases and the J segment 6 bases; nucleotides outside the gene matches: 12. CDR3 residues: CASRLGTGQDGQPQHF. Here the CDR3 DNA reads TGTGCCAGCAGGCTAGGGACAGGGCAGGATGGTCAGCCCCAGCATTTT.

The gene calls are TRBV6-4 and TRBJ1-5, with TRBD1 identical over 7 bases. Trimming removed 4 bases from V and 2 bases from J; junction bases left unmatched: 11. The CDR3 sequence is 17 residues long. Looked up from germline, CDR1 is MRHNA and CDR2 is SNTAGT. CDR3 DNA sequence: TGTGCCAGCAGTGGAGACAGGGCTCTAATTTGCAATCAGCCCCAGCATTTT. Its protein is CASSGDRALICNQPQHF.

This clone is termed medium-sized. This CDR3 reads CASSEGEGAGGKEQYF. CDR3 DNA: TGTGCCAGCAGTGAAGGGGAGGGAGCGGGAGGGAAAGAGCAGTACTTC. The V gene is TRBV6-1, the J gene TRBJ2-7; the match to TRBD2 covers 10 bases. CDR1 is MNHNS, CDR2 SASEGT, per germline. J was trimmed by 7 bases and V by 1 base; bases with no gene match: 10. The CDR3 covers 16 residues.

V is TRBV7-9 and J is TRBJ2-3, with 9 bases lining up with TRBD1. CDR1 is SEHNR and CDR2 is FQNEAQ in the germline V gene (reference sequence). The V and J ends lost 6 bases and 4 bases, in that order; junction bases with no gene match: 11. CDR3 length: 16 amino acids. CDR3 loop: CASSAADRGFADTQYF. CDR3 nucleotide sequence: TGTGCCAGCAGTGCTGCGGACAGGGGATTCGCAGATACGCAGTATTTT. Drawing the rest from reference TRBV7-9 and TRBJ2-3, the complete variable domain is DTGVSQNPRHKITKRGQNVTFRCDPISEHNRLYWYRQTLGQGPEFLTYFQNEAQLEKSRLLSDRFSAERPKGSFSTLEIQRTEQGDSAMYLCASSAADRGFADTQYFGPGTRLTVL.

V and J are TRBV15 and TRBJ2-5, with no clear D. Germline V gives CDR1 LNHNV, CDR2 YYDKDF (reference sequence). This CDR3 contains 15 residues. V lost 2 bases, J lost 2 bases, and 12 bases lay in between. CDR3 loop: CATSRPSRRQETQYF. The CDR3 bases are TGTGCCACCAGCAGACCCTCCCGACGACAAGAGACCCAGTACTTC.

The V gene is TRBV7-2, the J gene TRBJ1-6; D ambiguous. V lost 6 bases and J lost 3, with 12 bases in between. CDR3 size: 15 residues. Germline CDR1 SGHTA, CDR2 FQGNSA. CDR3 protein: CASRGGPLYNSPLHF. Written as DNA, the CDR3 is TGTGCCAGCAGAGGTGGACCGCTCTATAATTCACCCCTCCACTTT.

The chain carries TRBV3-1 (or the pseudogene TRBV3-2) and TRBJ1-4; tentative D call: TRBD1 (5 bases). Germline V gene lookup returns CDR1 LGHDT and CDR2 YNNKEL (reference sequence). V was trimmed by 5 bases and J by 3 bases, leaving 13 bases between them. This CDR3 has 15 amino acids. The CDR3 DNA reads as TGTGCCAGCAGCTATTCGACAGTCGCTAATGAAAAACTGTTTTTT. Protein: CASSYSTVANEKLFF.

The CDR3 is CASSEGGNTEAFF. CDR3 coding DNA: TGTGCCAGCAGCGAGGGCGGGAACACTGAAGCTTTCTTT. The V call is TRBV14, the J call TRBJ1-1; no clear D gene. V lost 5 bases to trimming and J lost 1 base, with 8 bases between them. Germline V gene sequence: CDR1 SGHDN, CDR2 FVKESK. This CDR3 is 13 amino acids long.

The chain couples TRBV18 to TRBJ2-2; D assignment may be TRBD1 or TRBD2 (5 bases each). CDR1 is KGHSH, CDR2 LQKENI, per germline. The CDR3 is 15 residues long. V lost 0 bases, J lost 1 base, and 6 bases lay in between. In DNA form, the CDR3 reads TGTGCCAGCTCACCACCGGGGGTGAACACCGGGGAGCTGTTTTTT. Protein sequence: CASSPPGVNTGELFF.

This sequence joins TRBV12-5 and TRBJ1-1; no definite D call. The CDR3 covers 12 residues. The V and J ends lost 4 bases and 0 bases respectively, with 3 bases between them. The germline V gene has CDR1 LGHNT and CDR2 FRNRAP. The CDR3 is CASGSVNTEAFF. DNA of the CDR3: TGTGCTAGTGGTTCCGTGAACACTGAAGCTTTCTTT.

There are a few counts of this clone. The rearrangement joins TRBV2 to TRBJ1-6; D not certain. V lost 7 bases, J lost 10 bases, and 17 bases lay in between. Germline V gives CDR1 SNHLY, CDR2 FYNNEI. The length of the CDR3 is 14 residues. The CDR3 spells CASITEGTKSPLHF. Written as DNA, the CDR3 is TGTGCCAGCATTACGGAGGGAACGAAATCACCCCTCCACTTT.

DNA of the CDR3: TGTGCCAGCAGCGGGACAGATTATAGCAATCAGCCCCAGCATTTT. Its protein is CASSGTDYSNQPQHF. The chain employs TRBV28 and TRBJ1-5; 7 positions match TRBD1. The trim removed 6 bases at V and 0 bases at J, leaving 5 bases unmatched. CDR3 length equals 15 residues. The germline CDR1 and CDR2 sequences are MDHEN and SYDVKM.

The CDR3 loop is CASGQGVNSPLHF. The CDR3, as DNA: TGTGCCAGTGGACAGGGGGTTAATTCACCCCTCCACTTT. This chain uses TRBV19 with TRBJ1-6; TRBD1 matches 10 bases. CDR3 length: 13 amino acids. CDR1 is LNHDA, CDR2 SQIVND, per germline (reference sequence). The V and J ends lost 8 bases and 6 bases, in that order; junction bases with no gene match: 1. The full variable domain, in which reference TRBV19 and TRBJ1-6 provide the parts outside the CDR3, is DGGITQSPKYLFRKEGQNVTLSCEQNLNHDAMYWYRQDPGQGLRLIYYSQIVNDFQKGDIAEGYSVSREKKESFPLTVTSAQKNPTAFYLCASGQGVNSPLHFGNGTRLTVT.